This TCR beta chain was retrieved from a study of cytomegalovirus exposure and HLA in healthy donors. The study, taken as a whole, reports: A later analysis by the authors found several of the most significant clusters apparently linked to common viral pathogens. Analysis was carried out at a later point, and it linked a missense DCLRE1C variant to TCR beta V- and J-gene trimming.

Regarding this clone: Its specificity is not known.

Both 60 Vbeta primers and 13 Jbeta primers went into the PCR. The protocol was immunoSEQ multiplex PCR, while the TCRdb copy is restricted to in-frame clones and leaves out a portion. The repertoire holds some 160,000 clones, approximately 84% seen once, with around 6.6% in the top ten. Germline loops: CDR1 GTSNPN, CDR2 SVGIG (reference sequence). V lost 8 bases to trimming and J lost 3 bases; unmatched junction nucleotides: 14. The CDR3 covers 16 residues. The sample consisted of PBMCs. The rearrangement links TRBV30 to TRBJ2-1; 9 bases match TRBD2. The sequence was obtained from a male donor in good health and CMV-seropositive. CDR3 amino acids: CARLASSSGIYNEQFF. The CDR3, as DNA: TGTGCCCGCCTCGCCTCGTCTAGCGGGATCTACAATGAGCAGTTCTTC. Full variable domain (rest looked up from reference TRBV30 and TRBJ2-1): SQTIHQWPATLVQPVGSPLSLECTVEGTSNPNLYWYRQAAGRGLQLLFYSVGIGQISSEVPQNLSASRPQDRQFILSSKKLLLSDSGFYLCARLASSSGIYNEQFFGPGTRLTVL.